These 23 T cell receptor beta chains were sequenced from one sample in a study of neurological immune-mediated disorders. Time point noted: longitudinal time-point 3. TCRdb reprocessed the 5' RACE reads via MiXCR and lists one record per CDR3 protein. The sample includes around 100,000 distinct CDR3 sequences, 11% of them seen just once. Sequencing was performed on PBMCs. These receptors were taken from a female donor with HTLV-1-associated myelopathy (HAM/TSP).

This clonotype was found many times. V and J are TRBV5-1 and TRBJ1-1, with 8 bases lining up with TRBD1. Looked up from germline, CDR1 is SGHRS and CDR2 is YFSETQ. J gave up 6 bases and V 0 bases, and 4 bases lay outside the gene matches. This CDR3 is 14 amino acids long. CDR3 loop: CASSLGQGSAEAFF. The CDR3 DNA reads as TGCGCCAGCAGCTTGGGACAGGGGTCCGCTGAAGCTTTCTTT.

This clonotype was counted ten times or more. The chain employs TRBV5-1 and TRBJ2-3, with 7 bases lining up with TRBD2. The CDR3 has 15 amino acids. Trimming removed 5 bases from V and 1 base from J; junction bases left unmatched: 7. Germline CDR1 SGHRS, CDR2 YFSETQ. CDR3: CASREGGGRTDTQYF. CDR3 DNA: TGCGCCAGCAGGGAAGGCGGGGGACGCACAGATACGCAGTATTTT.

This clonotype occurred many times. The chain carries TRBV29-1 and TRBJ2-7, with TRBD2 identical over 9 bases. Germline values: CDR1 SQVTM, CDR2 ANQGSEA. Germline trimming cut 4 bases from V and 4 bases from J; bases unmatched to any gene: 8. The CDR3 spans 14 residues. The CDR3: CSVVRSGGLYEQYF. The CDR3, as DNA: TGCAGCGTTGTTCGGAGCGGGGGGTTGTACGAGCAGTACTTC.

The table lists this clonotype with many counts. This sequence joins TRBV9 and TRBJ2-5; maybe TRBD2 (6 bases). CDR1 is SGDLS and CDR2 is YYNGEE in the germline V gene. The CDR3 consists of 13 residues. The germline V and J ends were trimmed by 1 base and 5 bases, with 9 bases remaining between them. Here the CDR3 DNA reads TGTGCCAGCAGCGTAACTGGGAGGGAGACCCAGTACTTC. It specifies CASSVTGRETQYF.

This clonotype occurred many times. V is TRBV5-5 and J is TRBJ1-2; D unresolved. Trimming took off 1 base at V and 0 bases at J, with 13 bases between the two ends. Germline V CDR1 and CDR2: SGHKS, YYEKEE (reference sequence). The CDR3 spans 16 residues. CDR3 amino acids: CASSLYGVSTNYGYTF. CDR3 in DNA: TGTGCCAGCAGCTTGTATGGGGTTTCTACTAACTATGGCTACACCTTC. The whole variable domain, remainder taken from reference TRBV5-5 and TRBJ1-2, is DAGVTQSPTHLIKTRGQQVTLRCSPISGHKSVSWYQQVLGQGPQFIFQYYEKEERGRGNFPDRFSARQFPNYSSELNVNALLLGDSALYLCASSLYGVSTNYGYTFGSGTRLTVV.

This clonotype was found many times. The CDR3 region is CSGAILETQYF. As DNA, the CDR3 is TGCAGTGGAGCTATTCTCGAGACCCAGTACTTC. This chain joins TRBV20-1 and TRBJ2-5; no firm D call. The V gene lost 7 bases and the J gene lost 5 bases, with 11 bases spanning the gap. The CDR3 sequence is 11 residues long. Germline CDR1 and CDR2: DFQATT and SNEGSKA (reference sequence).

In this sample, this clonotype turned up a few times. This chain joins TRBV20-1 and TRBJ2-3, with 9 bases aligning to TRBD2. In germline, CDR1 is DFQATT, CDR2 SNEGSKA (reference sequence). The CDR3 has 17 residues. J gave up 6 bases and V 7 bases, and 20 bases lay outside the gene matches. CDR3 nucleotides: TGCAGTGGCCCCCTCCATGGTCGCGGGGGGGCCTTGGATACGCAGTATTTT. Its translation: CSGPLHGRGGALDTQYF.

Many counts were recorded for this clonotype. The CDR3 DNA follows: TGTGCCAGCAGCTCCGGCAGCTTAAATGAAAAACTGTTTTTT. Encoded protein: CASSSGSLNEKLFF. The rearrangement links TRBV5-5 to TRBJ1-4; D gene ambiguous. CDR3 length: 14 amino acids. Germline CDR1 reads SGHKS; CDR2 reads YYEKEE (reference sequence). V gave up 3 bases and J gave up 5 bases, with 11 bases separating them.

This clonotype was seen only a few times. A much larger clone lies one base from this, so it may be a read error. Since no conserved phenylalanine or tryptophan closes the CDR3, a read error is the likely cause. V is TRBV20-1 and J is TRBJ2-1, with 10 bases aligning to TRBD2. Trimming removed 5 bases from V and 5 bases from J; junction bases left unmatched: 12. CDR3 length equals 16 residues. Germline V lookup: CDR1 DFQATT, CDR2 SNEGSKA (reference sequence). The chain's CDR3 is CSAVAGGLGSNNEQFL. The CDR3 DNA sequence: TGCAGTGCTGTAGCGGGGGGTTTGGGCAGCAACAATGAGCAGTTCTTA.

This clonotype was seen many times. CDR3 loop: CASRSNAGITYNEQFF. In DNA form, the CDR3 reads TGTGCCAGCAGGTCCAATGCAGGGATCACCTACAATGAGCAGTTCTTC. This sequence joins TRBV28 and TRBJ2-1; perhaps TRBD1 as D (5 bases). Per germline, CDR1 MDHEN and CDR2 SYDVKM. CDR3 length: 16 residues. V lost 6 bases to trimming and J lost 2 bases, with 17 bases between them.

This clonotype was seen ten or more times. One end of the junction does not line up with germline, which may come from a read error. The chain has TRBV15 and TRBJ2-7; D uncertain. CDR3 length: 15 amino acids. Germline V gives CDR1 LNHNV, CDR2 YYDKDF (reference sequence). The CDR3 sequence is CATSRDRSDSYEQYF. CDR3 DNA sequence: TGTGCTACCAGCAGAGATAGGAGCGACTCCTACGAGCAGTACTTC.

This clonotype has a count of ten or more. One end of the junction does not line up with germline, which may come from a read error. The rearrangement links TRBV20-1 to TRBJ1-2; maybe TRBD1 (6 bases). CDR1 is DFQATT, CDR2 SNEGSKA, per germline (reference sequence). The CDR3 totals 12 residues. CDR3 coding DNA: TGCAGTGCTGGAGACAGGTACTATGGCTACACCTTC. Amino acid sequence: CSAGDRYYGYTF.

This clonotype was observed a few times. V and J are TRBV20-1 and TRBJ2-1; 7 positions match TRBD1. CDR1 DFQATT and CDR2 SNEGSKA come from the germline V gene (reference sequence). The V segment lost 6 bases and the J segment 2 bases; nucleotides outside the gene matches: 10. CDR3 length: 15 residues. DNA for the CDR3: TGCAGTGCAACAACAGGGGCCGACCCCTACAATGAGCAGTTCTTC. Translating gives CSATTGADPYNEQFF.

Many counts were recorded for this clonotype. This sequence joins TRBV27 and TRBJ1-1; D ambiguous. The V and J ends lost 3 bases and 5 bases respectively, with 4 bases between them. The V gene's germline CDR1 is MNHEY and CDR2 SMNVEV (reference sequence). This CDR3 contains 11 residues. CDR3 DNA: TGTGCCAGCAGTTTCAGGACTGAAGCTTTCTTT. Protein: CASSFRTEAFF.

This clonotype showed up many times. The rearrangement uses TRBV20-1 and TRBJ2-1, with unresolved D. Germline-derived CDR1 and CDR2 are DFQATT and SNEGSKA (reference sequence). CDR3 length equals 14 residues. The V gene lost 2 bases and the J gene lost 3 bases, with 11 bases spanning the gap. CDR3 protein: CSARRQTNYNEQFF. The CDR3 DNA reads TGCAGTGCTAGACGCCAGACCAACTACAATGAGCAGTTCTTC.

This clonotype has at least ten counts. This rearrangement joins TRBV5-5 to TRBJ2-2, with 7 bases aligning to TRBD2. The CDR3 is 15 amino acids. V trimming: 4 bases; J trimming: 6 bases; junction bases outside the gene matches: 9. Germline assignment: CDR1 SGHKS and CDR2 YYEKEE (reference sequence). The CDR3 loop is CASSPWSGRAGELFF. The CDR3 DNA is TGTGCCAGCAGCCCCTGGTCGGGGAGGGCCGGGGAGCTGTTTTTT.

This clonotype came up many times. V gene TRBV4-1 combines with J gene TRBJ2-7; TRBD1 aligns across 9 bases. Germline V gives CDR1 MGHRA, CDR2 YSYEKL. V lost 4 bases and J lost 5; bases outside the gene matches: 9. CDR3 length: 15 amino acids. The CDR3 DNA follows: TGCGCCAGCAGCCGACAGGGGGACAGGGCCCACGAGCAGTACTTC. Protein: CASSRQGDRAHEQYF.

This clonotype has ten or more counts. The chain joins TRBV5-1 to TRBJ2-1; TRBD2 agrees at 11 bases. J gave up 6 bases and V 2 bases, and 1 base lay outside the gene matches. The CDR3 runs to 14 residues. Germline CDR1 is SGHRS and CDR2 is YFSETQ. CDR3 bases: TGCGCCAGCAGCTTCCTAGCGGGGGGCAATGAGCAGTTCTTC. This sequence encodes CASSFLAGGNEQFF.

This clonotype was detected only a few times. The chain recombines TRBV5-1 with TRBJ2-1; no definite D call. CDR1 and CDR2 from the germline V gene are SGHRS and YFSETQ. V was shortened by 0 bases and J by 7 bases, with 14 bases between the two germline ends. The CDR3 is 15 residues long. CDR3 residues: CASSLANRQTNEQFF. CDR3 nucleotides: TGCGCCAGCAGCTTGGCCAACCGGCAGACAAATGAGCAGTTCTTC.

This clonotype occurred many times. The chain has TRBV5-1 and TRBJ1-6, with D hard to call. The CDR3 length is 14 residues. V lost 0 bases to trimming and J lost 8 bases, with 9 bases between them. Germline CDR1 and CDR2: SGHRS and YFSETQ. The CDR3 reads CASSLDWVDSPLHF. The CDR3 bases are TGCGCCAGCAGCTTGGATTGGGTGGATTCACCCCTCCACTTT. Looking up the rest from reference TRBV5-1 and TRBJ1-6 gives the full variable domain: KAGVTQTPRYLIKTRGQQVTLSCSPISGHRSVSWYQQTPGQGLQFLFEYFSETQRNKGNFPGRFSGRQFSNSRSEMNVSTLELGDSALYLCASSLDWVDSPLHFGNGTRLTVT.

The sample holds many counts of this clonotype. The V and J genes are TRBV5-1 and TRBJ2-7; 11 bases map to TRBD1. CDR1 and CDR2 (germline): SGHRS, YFSETQ. The CDR3 consists of 15 residues. Germline trimming cut 4 bases from V and 3 bases from J; bases unmatched to any gene: 6. The CDR3 reads CASSNHGTGGYEQYF. CDR3 DNA: TGCGCCAGCAGCAACCACGGGACAGGGGGCTACGAGCAGTACTTC.

This clonotype showed up many times. The rearrangement uses TRBV11-2 and TRBJ2-3; 8 bases map to TRBD2. The CDR3 runs 15 residues. From germline, CDR1 is SGHAT and CDR2 FQNNGV. The junction had 11 bases not matched to a gene; V was cut back by 5 bases and J by 7 bases. CDR3 residues: CASSGNRGGRNTQYF. The CDR3 coding sequence is TGTGCCAGCAGCGGAAACCGGGGGGGCCGGAATACGCAGTATTTT.

The chain links TRBV10-3 to TRBJ2-3, with D tentatively TRBD2 (7 bases). Trimming cost V 11 bases and J 6 bases, with 15 bases left between them. The CDR3 loop spans 12 amino acids. Germline V gene data show CDR1 as ENHRY and CDR2 as SYGVKD. The CDR3 region has the DNA TGTGCCGGAGGGGGGGTTCGGGATACGCAGTATTTT. Translation gives CAGGGVRDTQYF.